This TCR beta chain was sequenced during a study of T cells in tuberculosis. The study, taken as a whole, reports: Shorter CDR3-alpha in active tuberculosis partly drove smaller distances. Active tuberculosis alpha repertoires lay closer to GMM-specific TCRs than controls'.

Comment on this clone: Its antigen is not known.

Germline V gives CDR1 GTSNPN, CDR2 SVGIG (reference sequence). This CDR3 spans 16 amino acids. Germline trimming cut 2 bases from V and 4 bases from J; bases unmatched to any gene: 8. Using immunoSEQ multiplex PCR, the repertoire was profiled, and TCRdb retains in-frame clones only, with some absent. The table has about 23,000 clones, approximately 97% seen once; the top ten hold about 6.3%. This TCR was sampled from a donor aged 10-30 years with latent tuberculosis or without tuberculosis infection. The source material was PBMCs. The chain recombines TRBV30 with TRBJ2-1; TRBD1 aligns across 10 bases. The CDR3 DNA sequence: TGTGCCTGGAGTATGACAGGGGGCAGTGGTTACAATGAGCAGTTCTTC. Protein: CAWSMTGGSGYNEQFF.